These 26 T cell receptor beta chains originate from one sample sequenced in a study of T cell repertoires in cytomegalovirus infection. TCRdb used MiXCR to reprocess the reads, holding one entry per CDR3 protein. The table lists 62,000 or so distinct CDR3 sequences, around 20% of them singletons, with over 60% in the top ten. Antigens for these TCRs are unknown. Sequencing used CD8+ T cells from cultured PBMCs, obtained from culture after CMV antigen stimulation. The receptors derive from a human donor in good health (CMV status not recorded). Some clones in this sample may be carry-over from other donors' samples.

The CDR3 sequence: CASSHPLAGGINEQFF. The DNA for the CDR3 is TGTGCCAGCAGTCACCCCCTAGCGGGGGGTATAAATGAGCAGTTCTTC. The V gene is TRBV7-2, the J gene TRBJ2-1; 11 bases fit TRBD2. CDR3 length: 16 amino acids. Per germline, CDR1 SGHTA and CDR2 FQGNSA. With 6 bases clipped from V and 7 bases from J, the junction kept 11 bases outside the gene matches.

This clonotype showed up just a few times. CDR3 in DNA: TGTGCCAGCAGCCAAGATAGGAGCTCCTACGAGCAGTACTTC. This gives the protein CASSQDRSSYEQYF. V and J are TRBV4-2 and TRBJ2-7; unclear D gene. Germline V gives CDR1 LGHNA, CDR2 YNFKEQ. V lost 0 bases, J lost 0 bases, and 6 bases lay in between. This CDR3 comprises 14 residues.

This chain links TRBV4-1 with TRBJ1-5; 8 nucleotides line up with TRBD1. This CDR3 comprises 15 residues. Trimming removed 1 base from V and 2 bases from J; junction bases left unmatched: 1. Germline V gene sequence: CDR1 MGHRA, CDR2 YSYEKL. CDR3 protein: CASSQGQGRNQPQHF. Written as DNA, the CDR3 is TGCGCCAGCAGCCAAGGACAGGGGCGCAATCAGCCCCAGCATTTT.

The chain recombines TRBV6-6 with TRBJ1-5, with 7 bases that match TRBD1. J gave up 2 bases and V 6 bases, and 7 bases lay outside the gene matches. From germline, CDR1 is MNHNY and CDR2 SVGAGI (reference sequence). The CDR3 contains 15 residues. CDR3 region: CASSPPGQGNQPQHF. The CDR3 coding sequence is TGTGCCAGCAGCCCTCCAGGACAGGGCAATCAGCCCCAGCATTTT.

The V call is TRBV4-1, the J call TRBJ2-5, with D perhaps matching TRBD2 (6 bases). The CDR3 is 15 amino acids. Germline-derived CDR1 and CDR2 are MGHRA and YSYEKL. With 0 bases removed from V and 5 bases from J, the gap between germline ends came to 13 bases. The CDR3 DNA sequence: TGCGCCAGCAGCCAAGATGGGGGACGGGGGGAGACCCAGTACTTC. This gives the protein CASSQDGGRGETQYF.

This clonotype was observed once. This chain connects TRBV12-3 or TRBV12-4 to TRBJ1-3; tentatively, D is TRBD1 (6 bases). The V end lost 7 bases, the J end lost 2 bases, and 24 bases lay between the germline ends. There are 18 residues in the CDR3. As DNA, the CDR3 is TGTGCCAGCACGACTTCTGGTTATTGGGGGGCCGCTGGAAACACCATATATTTT. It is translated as CASTTSGYWGAAGNTIYF.

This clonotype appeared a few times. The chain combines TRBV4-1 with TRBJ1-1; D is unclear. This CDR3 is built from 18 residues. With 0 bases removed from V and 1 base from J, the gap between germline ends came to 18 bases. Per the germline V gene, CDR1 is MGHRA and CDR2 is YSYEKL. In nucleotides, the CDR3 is TGCGCCAGCAGCCAAGATCAGACAACTTTTGGTACGAACACTGAAGCTTTCTTT. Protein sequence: CASSQDQTTFGTNTEAFF.

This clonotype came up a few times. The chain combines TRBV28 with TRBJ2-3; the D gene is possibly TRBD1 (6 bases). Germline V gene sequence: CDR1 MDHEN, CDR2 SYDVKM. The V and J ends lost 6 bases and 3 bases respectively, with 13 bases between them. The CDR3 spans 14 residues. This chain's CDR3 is CASSLAGDTDTQYF. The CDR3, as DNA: TGTGCCAGCAGCCTCGCAGGGGATACAGATACGCAGTATTTT.

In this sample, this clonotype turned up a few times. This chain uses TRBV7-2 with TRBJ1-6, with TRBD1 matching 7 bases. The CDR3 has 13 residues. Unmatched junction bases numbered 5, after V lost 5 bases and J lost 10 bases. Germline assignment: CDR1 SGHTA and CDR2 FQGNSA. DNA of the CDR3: TGTGCCAGCAGCCCGGACAGGAGGTCACCCCTCCACTTT. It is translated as CASSPDRRSPLHF.

The CDR3 sequence: CASSLVAGASTDTQYF. Written as DNA, the CDR3 is TGTGCCAGCAGCTTAGTAGCGGGAGCTAGCACAGATACGCAGTATTTT. This chain connects TRBV7-2 to TRBJ2-3; 9 bases agree with TRBD2. Trimming took 1 base from V and 0 from J; bases not matched to a gene: 2. Germline V lookup: CDR1 SGHTA, CDR2 FQGNSA. This CDR3 region has 16 residues.

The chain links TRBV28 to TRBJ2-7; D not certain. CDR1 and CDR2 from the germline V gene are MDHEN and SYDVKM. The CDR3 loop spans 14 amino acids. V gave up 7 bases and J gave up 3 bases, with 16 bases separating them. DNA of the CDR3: TGTGCCAGCACCCCAAGGGCAGAGCTCTACGAGCAGTACTTC. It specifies CASTPRAELYEQYF.

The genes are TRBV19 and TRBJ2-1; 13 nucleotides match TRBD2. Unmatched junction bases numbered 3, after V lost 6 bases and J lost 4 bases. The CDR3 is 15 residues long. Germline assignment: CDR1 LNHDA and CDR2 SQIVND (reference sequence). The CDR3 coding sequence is TGTGCCAGTAGGACTAGCGGGGGGCGTTACAATGAGCAGTTCTTC. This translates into CASRTSGGRYNEQFF.

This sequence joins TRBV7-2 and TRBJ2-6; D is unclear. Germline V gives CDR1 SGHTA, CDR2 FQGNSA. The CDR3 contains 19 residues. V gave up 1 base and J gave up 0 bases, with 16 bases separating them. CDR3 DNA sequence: TGTGCCAGCAGCTTAGATCAGTTTCAGAGGAGCTCTGGGGCCAACGTCCTGACTTTC. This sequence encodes CASSLDQFQRSSGANVLTF.

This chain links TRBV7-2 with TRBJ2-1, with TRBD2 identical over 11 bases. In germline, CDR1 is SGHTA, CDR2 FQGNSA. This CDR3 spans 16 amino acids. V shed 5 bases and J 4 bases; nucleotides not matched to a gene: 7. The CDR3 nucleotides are TGTGCCAGCAGCCCTTCACTAGCGGGGGAATACAATGAGCAGTTCTTC. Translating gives CASSPSLAGEYNEQFF.

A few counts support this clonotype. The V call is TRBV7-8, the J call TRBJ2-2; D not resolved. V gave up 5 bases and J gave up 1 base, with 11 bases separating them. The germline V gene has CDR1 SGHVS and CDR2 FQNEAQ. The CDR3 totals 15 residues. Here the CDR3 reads CASSPPNVNTGELFF. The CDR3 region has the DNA TGTGCCAGCAGCCCTCCGAACGTGAACACCGGGGAGCTGTTTTTT.

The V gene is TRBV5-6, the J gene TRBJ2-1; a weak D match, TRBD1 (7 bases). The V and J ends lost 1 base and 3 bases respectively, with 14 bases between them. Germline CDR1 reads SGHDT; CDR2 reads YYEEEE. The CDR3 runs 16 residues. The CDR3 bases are TGTGCCAGCAGCTTGTTTGCGGGACAGAGCTACAATGAGCAGTTCTTC. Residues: CASSLFAGQSYNEQFF.

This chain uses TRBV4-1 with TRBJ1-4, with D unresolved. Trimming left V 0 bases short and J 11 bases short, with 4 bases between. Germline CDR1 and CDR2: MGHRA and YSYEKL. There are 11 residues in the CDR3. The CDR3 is CASSQDGKLFF. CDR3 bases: TGCGCCAGCAGCCAAGATGGGAAACTGTTTTTT.

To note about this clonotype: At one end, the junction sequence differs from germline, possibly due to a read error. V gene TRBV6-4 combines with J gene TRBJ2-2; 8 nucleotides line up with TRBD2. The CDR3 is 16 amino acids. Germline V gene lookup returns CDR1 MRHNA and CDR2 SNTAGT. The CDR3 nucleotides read TGTGCCAGCAGTTACTCAGGGCTAGCGGGCACCGGGGAGCTGTTTTTT. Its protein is CASSYSGLAGTGELFF.

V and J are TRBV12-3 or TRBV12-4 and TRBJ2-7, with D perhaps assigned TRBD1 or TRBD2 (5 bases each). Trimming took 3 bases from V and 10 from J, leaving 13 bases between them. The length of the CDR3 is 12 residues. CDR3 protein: CASSFLGTEQYF. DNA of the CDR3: TGTGCCAGCAGTTTTTTGGGGACCGAACAGTACTTC.

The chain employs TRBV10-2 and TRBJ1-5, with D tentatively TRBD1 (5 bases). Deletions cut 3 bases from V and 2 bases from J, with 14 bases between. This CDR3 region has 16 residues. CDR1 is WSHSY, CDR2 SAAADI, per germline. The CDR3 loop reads CASSETGTVGNQPQHF. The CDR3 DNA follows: TGCGCCAGCAGTGAAACCGGGACGGTAGGCAATCAGCCCCAGCATTTT.

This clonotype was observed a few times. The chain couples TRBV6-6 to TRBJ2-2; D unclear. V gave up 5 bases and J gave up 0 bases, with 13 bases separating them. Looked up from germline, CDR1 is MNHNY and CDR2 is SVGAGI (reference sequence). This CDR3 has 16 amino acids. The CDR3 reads CASSDIAVSNTGELFF. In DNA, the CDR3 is TGTGCCAGCAGTGATATTGCTGTTTCGAACACCGGGGAGCTGTTTTTT.

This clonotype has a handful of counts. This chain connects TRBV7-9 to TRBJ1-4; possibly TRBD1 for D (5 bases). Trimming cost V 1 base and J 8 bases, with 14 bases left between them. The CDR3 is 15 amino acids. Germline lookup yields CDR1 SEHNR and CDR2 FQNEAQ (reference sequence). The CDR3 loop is CASSLGPVREEKLFF. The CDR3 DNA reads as TGTGCCAGCAGCTTAGGGCCCGTCAGGGAAGAAAAACTGTTTTTT.

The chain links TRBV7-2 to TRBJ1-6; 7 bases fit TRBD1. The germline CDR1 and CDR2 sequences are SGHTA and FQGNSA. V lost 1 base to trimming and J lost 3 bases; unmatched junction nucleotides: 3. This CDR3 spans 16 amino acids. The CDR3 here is CASSLGGTDYNSPLHF. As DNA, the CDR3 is TGTGCCAGCAGCTTAGGCGGGACAGACTATAATTCACCCCTCCACTTT.

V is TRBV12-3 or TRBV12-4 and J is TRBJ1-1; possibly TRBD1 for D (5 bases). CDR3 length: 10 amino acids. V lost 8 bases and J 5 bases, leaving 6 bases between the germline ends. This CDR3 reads CASRGTEAFF. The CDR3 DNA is TGTGCCAGCCGGGGGACTGAAGCTTTCTTT.

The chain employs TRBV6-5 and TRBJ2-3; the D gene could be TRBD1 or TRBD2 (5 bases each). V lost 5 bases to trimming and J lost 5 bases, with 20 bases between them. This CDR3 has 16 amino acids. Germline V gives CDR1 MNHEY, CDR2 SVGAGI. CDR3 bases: TGTGCCAGCAGTCACCTGCCCGGGACCTTGGGAGATACGCAGTATTTT. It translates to CASSHLPGTLGDTQYF.

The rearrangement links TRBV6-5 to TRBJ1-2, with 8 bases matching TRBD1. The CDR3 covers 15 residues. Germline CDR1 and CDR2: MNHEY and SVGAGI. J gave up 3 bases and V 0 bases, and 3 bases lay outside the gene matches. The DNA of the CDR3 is TGTGCCAGCAGTTACTCGGGGACAGGAGACTATGGCTACACCTTC. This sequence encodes CASSYSGTGDYGYTF.